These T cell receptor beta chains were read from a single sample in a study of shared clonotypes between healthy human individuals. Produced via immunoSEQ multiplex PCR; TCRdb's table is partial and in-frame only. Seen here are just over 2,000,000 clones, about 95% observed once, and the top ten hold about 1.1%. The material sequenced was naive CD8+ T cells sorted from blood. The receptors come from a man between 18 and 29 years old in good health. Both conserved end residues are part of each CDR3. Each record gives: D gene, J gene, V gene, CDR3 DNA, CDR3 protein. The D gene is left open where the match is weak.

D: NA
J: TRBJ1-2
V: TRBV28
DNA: TGTGCCAGCAGTTTGCCGGGGATCTATGGCTACACCTTC
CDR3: CASSLPGIYGYTF

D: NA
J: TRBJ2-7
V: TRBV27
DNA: TGTGCCAGCAGCCTCGATAGTGGGTACGAGCAGTACTTC
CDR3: CASSLDSGYEQYF

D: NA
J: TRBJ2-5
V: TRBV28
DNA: TGTGCCAGCAGTTTACCCGGACTGGGGGAGGTCGAAGAGACCCAGTACTTC
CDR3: CASSLPGLGEVEETQYF

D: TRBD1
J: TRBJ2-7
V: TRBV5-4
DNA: TGTGCCAGCAGCCCAAATCAGGGGGCGGCCGAGCAGTACTTC
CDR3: CASSPNQGAAEQYF

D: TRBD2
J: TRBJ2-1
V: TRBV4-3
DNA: TGCGCCAGCAGCCCCGACCAAATTTTAGCGGGGAGCTCCTACAATGAGCAGTTCTTC
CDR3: CASSPDQILAGSSYNEQFF

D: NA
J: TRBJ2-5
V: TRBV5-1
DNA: TGCGCCAGCAGTCTAACTAGTTTCCAAGAGACCCAGTACTTC
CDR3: CASSLTSFQETQYF

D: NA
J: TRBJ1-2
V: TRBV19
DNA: TGTGCCAGTAACCCTATAGGGGGTTCGGACTATGGCTACACCTTC
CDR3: CASNPIGGSDYGYTF

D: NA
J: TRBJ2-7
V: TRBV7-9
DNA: TGTGCCAGCACTGTCGGAGGGCACGAGCAGTACTTC
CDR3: CASTVGGHEQYF

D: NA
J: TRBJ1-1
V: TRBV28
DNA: TGTGCCAGCAGATCAGGAACCCAGGGTAACACTGAAGCTTTCTTT
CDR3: CASRSGTQGNTEAFF

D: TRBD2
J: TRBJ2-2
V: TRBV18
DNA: TGTGCCAGCTCACCACCGAAACTAGCGGGAGTTTTAAGGGACACCGGGGAGCTGTTTTTT
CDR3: CASSPPKLAGVLRDTGELFF

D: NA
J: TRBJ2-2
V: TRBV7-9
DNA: TGTGCCCCCCGGGCCCCGAGTCGCGGGGAGCTGTTTTTT
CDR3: CAPRAPSRGELFF

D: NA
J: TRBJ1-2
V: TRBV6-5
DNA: TGTGCCAGCAGTTACGACCCTCAATACTATGGCTACACCTTC
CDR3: CASSYDPQYYGYTF

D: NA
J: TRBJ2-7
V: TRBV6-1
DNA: TGTGCCAGCAGTGAAGAGGCAGGGATATACTACTACGAGCAGTACTTC
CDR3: CASSEEAGIYYYEQYF

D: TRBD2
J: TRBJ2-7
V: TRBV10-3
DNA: TGTGCCATCAGCGGGGCCTGGGCTAGCGGGGCACCCCCCAACGAGCAGTACTTC
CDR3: CAISGAWASGAPPNEQYF

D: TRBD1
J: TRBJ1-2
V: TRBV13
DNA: TGTGCCAGCAGCTTAATTTACGGGACAGAGGGTGGCTACACCTTC
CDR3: CASSLIYGTEGGYTF

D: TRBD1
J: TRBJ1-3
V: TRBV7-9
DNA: TGTGCCAGCACCCTCATGGACAGGGATGTATATTTT
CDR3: CASTLMDRDVYF

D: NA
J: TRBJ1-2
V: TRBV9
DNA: TGTGCCAGCAGCCCCGAAAGTGATTTAGGCGGCTACACCTTC
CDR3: CASSPESDLGGYTF

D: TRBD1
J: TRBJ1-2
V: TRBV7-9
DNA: TGTGCCAGCAGCGGGCGAACAGGGGGCGTAGGGTATGGCTACACCTTC
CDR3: CASSGRTGGVGYGYTF

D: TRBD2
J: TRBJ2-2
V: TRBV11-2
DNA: TGTGCCAGCAGCTTAGTTCCTAGCGGGAGGATGGACACCGGGGAGCTGTTTTTT
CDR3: CASSLVPSGRMDTGELFF

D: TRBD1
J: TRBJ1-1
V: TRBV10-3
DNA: TGTGCCATCAGTGAACAGGGGGCTAGGACTGAAGCTTTCTTT
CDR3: CAISEQGARTEAFF

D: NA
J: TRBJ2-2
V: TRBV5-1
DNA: TGCGCCAGTCATCATTTACAGGGAGGAGCCGGGGAGCTGTTTTTT
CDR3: CASHHLQGGAGELFF

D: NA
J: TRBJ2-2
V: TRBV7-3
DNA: TGTGCCAGCAGCCCACTGGGGTCCGGGGAGCTGTTTTTT
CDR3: CASSPLGSGELFF

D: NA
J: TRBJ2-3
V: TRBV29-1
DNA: TGCAGCGTCCTCGTCAGGCAACCCAGCACAGATACGCAGTATTTT
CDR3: CSVLVRQPSTDTQYF

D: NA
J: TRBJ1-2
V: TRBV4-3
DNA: TGCGCCAGCAGCCAGACTCAAGCAGGGGCAAGGGGCTACACCTTC
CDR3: CASSQTQAGARGYTF

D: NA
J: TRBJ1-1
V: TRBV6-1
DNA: TGTGCCAGCAGTGAGCCGACGGGCGAGAACACTGAAGCTTTCTTT
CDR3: CASSEPTGENTEAFF

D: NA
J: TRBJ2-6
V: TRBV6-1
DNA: TGTGCCAGCAGTGATAACGGGAAAGGGGCCAACGTCCTGACTTTC
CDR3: CASSDNGKGANVLTF

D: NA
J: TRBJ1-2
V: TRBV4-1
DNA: TGCGCCAGCAGCCAGGCCTCCCCTGGAGATGGCTACACCTTC
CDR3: CASSQASPGDGYTF

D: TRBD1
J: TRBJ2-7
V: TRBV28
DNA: TGTGCCCCTCACACCGGGACAGATCCCTACGAGCAGTACTTC
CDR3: CAPHTGTDPYEQYF

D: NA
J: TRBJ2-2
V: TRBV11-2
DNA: TGTGCCAGCAGCTTAGCGGCAGAGGGCGGGGAGCTGTTTTTT
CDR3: CASSLAAEGGELFF

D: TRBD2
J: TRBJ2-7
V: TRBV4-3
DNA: TGCGCCAGCAGCCAGGGGCGGGAGCCCGCCTACGAGCAGTACTTC
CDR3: CASSQGREPAYEQYF

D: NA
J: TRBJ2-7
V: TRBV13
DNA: TGTGCCAGCAGCTCGGGACCGAACCCGGGGCAGTACTTC
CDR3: CASSSGPNPGQYF

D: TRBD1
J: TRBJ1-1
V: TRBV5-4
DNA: TGTGCCAGCAGCGGTAGACAGGGTTGGACTGAAGCTTTCTTT
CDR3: CASSGRQGWTEAFF

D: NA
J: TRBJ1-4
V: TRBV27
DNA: TGTGCCAGCAGTCCAGCGGCCGTGGGGGGATATGAAAAACTGTTTTTT
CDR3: CASSPAAVGGYEKLFF

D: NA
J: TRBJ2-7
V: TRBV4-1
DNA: TGCGCCAGCAGCCTCAAATCGGACAGTGCCTACGAGCAGTACTTC
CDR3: CASSLKSDSAYEQYF